The 18 T cell receptor beta chains below were found in one sample sequenced in a study of blood T cell repertoires in COVID-19 (dated by TCRdb to about 2020). Library generation was performed with the immunoSEQ multiplex PCR assay. TCRdb holds this immuneACCESS table with in-frame rearrangements only. Some clones are missing; in checked studies, unresolved V genes explain under half, and the rest has no known cause. A total of under 250,000 clones appear in this sample, roughly nine tenths of them only once. The top ten clonotypes cover over 0.75% of the sample. Sequencing used peripheral blood. The source of these receptors is a man in his 60s with COVID-19, enrolled during active disease.

The CDR3 loop reads CASRTSGRPLGSYNEQFF. The CDR3, as DNA: TGTGCCAGCCGGACTAGCGGGAGGCCTTTGGGCTCCTACAATGAGCAGTTCTTC. The rearrangement links TRBV18 to TRBJ2-1; 14 bases line up with TRBD2. The J segment lost 0 bases and the V segment lost 8 bases, leaving 9 bases of the junction unmatched. CDR1 is KGHSH and CDR2 is LQKENI in the germline V gene. The CDR3 runs to 18 residues.

DNA of the CDR3: TGTGCCAGCTCACCAATACAGGCTGTGAACACTGAAGCTTTCTTT. It translates to CASSPIQAVNTEAFF. The V gene is TRBV18, the J gene TRBJ1-1, with a weak D call TRBD1 (5 bases). Germline V lookup: CDR1 KGHSH, CDR2 LQKENI. This CDR3 contains 15 residues. Trimming removed 2 bases from V and 0 bases from J, with 10 bases in between.

The chain combines TRBV2 with TRBJ2-2, with 10 nucleotides matching TRBD2. The germline gives CDR1 SNHLY, CDR2 FYNNEI. Germline trimming cut 6 bases from V and 7 bases from J; bases unmatched to any gene: 8. This CDR3 is built from 15 residues. DNA of the CDR3: TGTGCCAGCAGACCCCTAGCGGGAGTTAACGGGGAGCTGTTTTTT. This gives the protein CASRPLAGVNGELFF.

The gene calls are TRBV7-8 and TRBJ2-4, with TRBD1 matching 7 bases. Germline CDR1 is SGHVS and CDR2 is FQNEAQ. The CDR3 is made up of 16 amino acids. The J segment lost 3 bases and the V segment lost 4 bases, leaving 9 bases of the junction unmatched. The CDR3 nucleotides are TGTGCCAGCAGCTCCGCTACAGGGGCAGTCAAAAACATTCAGTACTTC. It specifies CASSSATGAVKNIQYF.

CDR3 sequence: CASSQESAVRDSPLHF. CDR3 in DNA: TGTGCCAGCAGCCAAGAATCGGCGGTACGTGATTCACCCCTCCACTTT. This chain joins TRBV4-2 and TRBJ1-6; D remains ambiguous. The CDR3 is made up of 16 amino acids. CDR1 LGHNA and CDR2 YNFKEQ come from the germline V gene. Deletions cut 0 bases from V and 8 bases from J, with 14 bases between.

The rearrangement uses TRBV10-3 and TRBJ1-5; TRBD1 aligns across 8 bases. Germline CDR1 ENHRY, CDR2 SYGVKD. Trimming cost V 8 bases and J 2 bases; bases outside gene matches: 5. CDR3 length: 14 residues. CDR3 protein: CAIGLQGGNQPQHF. Here the CDR3 DNA reads TGTGCCATCGGTTTACAGGGGGGCAATCAGCCCCAGCATTTT.

DNA of the CDR3: TGTGCCAGCTCACCTCGGACAGGGGGAGGTGAAAAACTGTTTTTT. This gives the protein CASSPRTGGGEKLFF. This sequence joins TRBV18 and TRBJ1-4; TRBD1 matches 10 bases. Per the germline V gene, CDR1 is KGHSH and CDR2 is LQKENI. This CDR3 region has 15 residues. The ends lost 3 bases at V and 7 bases at J; junction bases unmatched: 5.

The chain employs TRBV7-2 and TRBJ1-2; TRBD1 aligns across 9 bases. The CDR3 has 14 amino acids. After removal of 2 bases from V and 6 bases from J, the junction contained 4 bases not matched to a gene. Germline V gives CDR1 SGHTA, CDR2 FQGNSA. CDR3 DNA sequence: TGTGCCAGCAGCTTAATACAGGGGGCAAATGGCTACACCTTC. Protein product: CASSLIQGANGYTF.

The gene calls are TRBV7-9 and TRBJ2-7; 12 bases map to TRBD2. The CDR3 covers 18 residues. The germline V gene encodes CDR1 SEHNR and CDR2 FQNEAQ (reference sequence). Trimming at V came to 5 bases and at J to 0 bases, leaving 11 bases not matched to a gene. CDR3 sequence (DNA): TGTGCCAGCAGCACCAGTATGGCTAGCGGGGGGGTCTCCTACGAGCAGTACTTC. Its protein product is CASSTSMASGGVSYEQYF.

The chain employs TRBV19 and TRBJ2-1; 9 nucleotides align to TRBD2. The J segment lost 10 bases and the V segment lost 4 bases, leaving 8 bases of the junction unmatched. This CDR3 contains 14 residues. Per germline, CDR1 LNHDA and CDR2 SQIVND (reference sequence). CDR3 nucleotide sequence: TGTGCCAGTAGTAATATAGCGGGGGTTCGCGAGCAGTTCTTC. Residues: CASSNIAGVREQFF.

This rearrangement joins TRBV19 to TRBJ1-1, with TRBD1 matching over 8 bases. This CDR3 has 14 amino acids. Germline CDR1 is LNHDA and CDR2 is SQIVND (reference sequence). J lost 3 bases, V lost 6 bases, and 6 bases had no gene match. CDR3 sequence (DNA): TGTGCCAGTAGCCCACAGGGGGGGGACACTGAAGCTTTCTTT. Its translation: CASSPQGGDTEAFF.

Note on this clone: The conserved phenylalanine or tryptophan normally closing the CDR3 is absent here, so this likely arose from a read error. The DNA is omitted, as the CDR3 cannot be located on it reliably, and the CDR3 follows TCRdb's listing. The rearrangement links TRBV11-2 to TRBJ1-4; TRBD1 is the table's D call, not checked against the DNA. The CDR3 totals 12 residues, both ends included. Germline V CDR1 and CDR2: SGHAT, FQNNGV. The CDR3 loop is CASSSWTGDLGV.

This chain connects TRBV14 to TRBJ1-2, with D hard to call. Trimming left V 4 bases short and J 11 bases short, with 14 bases between. Germline CDR1 reads SGHDN; CDR2 reads FVKESK. This CDR3 is 12 amino acids long. CDR3 residues: CASSPGRVAYTF. The CDR3 coding sequence is TGTGCCAGCAGCCCGGGGAGGGTAGCGTACACCTTC.

This chain joins TRBV21-1 and TRBJ2-3; no DNA check was done on the table's D call, TRBD2. TRBV21-1 is termed a pseudogene. The CDR3 covers 18 residues. The CDR3, as DNA: TGTGCCAGCAGTCCCCCGCCGGGACTAGCGCCGAGCACAGATACGCAGTATTTT. This encodes CASSPPPGLAPSTDTQYF.

Notes on this clone: The sample has other DNA sequences that encode this CDR3 too. The V gene is TRBV18, the J gene TRBJ1-5; TRBD1 agrees at 7 bases. The CDR3 contains 14 residues. V lost 3 bases and J lost 2; bases outside the gene matches: 1. The germline CDR1 and CDR2 sequences are KGHSH and LQKENI. The CDR3 spells CASSPTGGNQPQHF. The CDR3 coding sequence is TGTGCCAGCTCACCTACAGGGGGCAATCAGCCCCAGCATTTT.

This clone was observed a single time. The chain combines TRBV11-3 with TRBJ2-1; 15 bases fit TRBD2. CDR1 and CDR2 (germline): SGHNT, YENEEA. This CDR3 is 16 amino acids long. The ends lost 1 base at V and 7 bases at J; junction bases unmatched: 2. CDR3 amino acids: CASSLAGLAGGNEQFF. CDR3 bases: TGTGCCAGCAGCTTAGCCGGACTAGCGGGGGGGAATGAGCAGTTCTTC. Supplemented by reference TRBV11-3 and TRBJ2-1, the full variable domain reads EAGVVQSPRYKIIEKKQPVAFWCNPISGHNTLYWYLQNLGQGPELLIRYENEEAVDDSQLPKDRFSAERLKGVDSTLKIQPAELGDSAVYLCASSLAGLAGGNEQFFGPGTRLTVL.

This rearrangement joins TRBV9 to TRBJ1-1; 7 bases agree with TRBD1. V lost 3 bases and J lost 5; bases outside the gene matches: 7. The CDR3 has 14 amino acids. Germline CDR1 is SGDLS and CDR2 is YYNGEE. CDR3 sequence reads: CASSGETGRTEAFF. The CDR3 bases are TGTGCCAGCAGCGGGGAGACAGGGCGGACTGAAGCTTTCTTT. Filled out from reference TRBV9 and TRBJ1-1, the complete variable domain reads DSGVTQTPKHLITATGQRVTLRCSPRSGDLSVYWYQQSLDQGLQFLIQYYNGEERAKGNILERFSAQQFPDLHSELNLSSLELGDSALYFCASSGETGRTEAFFGQGTRLTVV.

The DNA of the CDR3 is TGTGCCAGCAGCCAAGTAAGTCTAGCGAACCCCTACGAGCAGTACTTC. The encoded protein is CASSQVSLANPYEQYF. This rearrangement joins TRBV4-2 to TRBJ2-7; D might be TRBD2 (6 bases). The CDR3 is 16 residues long. In germline, CDR1 is LGHNA, CDR2 YNFKEQ. Trimming removed 1 base from V and 2 bases from J, with 15 bases in between.